This T cell receptor beta chain was retrieved from a study of cytomegalovirus exposure and HLA in healthy donors. Study conclusions and caveats: It was shown in a later analysis that HLA-associated TCR beta chains were more clonally expanded than other, equally common chains.

As regards this clone: No antigen is known for it.

With 2 bases clipped from V and 1 base from J, the junction kept 8 bases outside the gene matches. The germline V gene encodes CDR1 MNHEY and CDR2 SMNVEV (reference sequence). The CDR3 contains 16 residues. The PCR made use of 60 Vbeta and 13 Jbeta primers. Repertoires were generated with immunoSEQ multiplex PCR, while TCRdb's copy carries only in-frame clones and drops some. Of about 150,000 clones in the sample, about 86% were seen once. Sequenced input: PBMCs. This sequence was found in a woman in her 30s in good health and CMV-seronegative. The chain joins TRBV27 to TRBJ2-7, with TRBD2 identical over 7 bases. CDR3 in DNA: TGTGCCAGCAGTTTAGTCGGACTAGTAACATCCTACGAGCAGTACTTC. Protein sequence: CASSLVGLVTSYEQYF.